The present T cell receptor beta chain was sequenced within a study of blood T cell repertoires in COVID-19. The ends were cut back, 3 bases at V and 5 bases at J, with 7 bases in the middle. The CDR3 loop spans 12 amino acids. Germline loops: CDR1 SGDLS, CDR2 YYNGEE. The table came from immunoSEQ multiplex PCR; TCRdb's copy has only in-frame clones and leaves some out. The repertoire includes about 200,000 clones, just under 90% of them detected once, and 3.5% to 4.5% sits in the top ten. This sequence was found in a woman under 40 with acute COVID-19. The chain uses TRBV9 and TRBJ2-3, with D perhaps TRBD2 (6 bases). The sample was PBMCs or T cells enriched from blood (not recorded which). The CDR3 protein is CASSGTKDTQYF. DNA for the CDR3: TGTGCCAGCAGCGGGACTAAAGATACGCAGTATTTT. The variable domain in full, completed from reference TRBV9 and TRBJ2-3, reads DSGVTQTPKHLITATGQRVTLRCSPRSGDLSVYWYQQSLDQGLQFLIQYYNGEERAKGNILERFSAQQFPDLHSELNLSSLELGDSALYFCASSGTKDTQYFGPGTRLTVL.